The 30 T cell receptor beta chains presented below share a single source sample, sequenced in a study of T cells in Graves' hyperthyroidism and ophthalmopathy. Researchers amplified the TCR beta CDR3 regions from RNA transcripts. The TCR CDR3 was amplified in a first-round RT-PCR using the HTBI primer set. TCRdb itself ran the multiplex PCR reads through MiXCR, one entry per CDR3 protein. This sample has about 420,000 distinct CDR3 sequences, with about 15% found just once. Sequenced: blood. All receptors come from a woman aged 18 to 35 with Graves' hyperthyroidism.

This clonotype was detected once. At one boundary the junction diverges from the germline segment, which might be a read error. The chain carries TRBV19 and TRBJ1-1; 7 bases match TRBD1. Germline lookup yields CDR1 LNHDA and CDR2 SQIVND (reference sequence). The CDR3 consists of 13 residues. The CDR3: CVSSWDRNTEAFF. CDR3 nucleotides: TGTGTCAGTAGTTGGGACAGGAACACTGAAGCTTTCTTT.

About this clonotype itself: A read error may be the cause here, since a much bigger clone is one base away. The genes are TRBV5-8 and TRBJ2-1; 12 positions match TRBD1. The better agreement between TRBJ2-7 and the DNA end casts doubt on the J call. From germline, CDR1 is SGHTS and CDR2 YDEGEE. The CDR3 extends over 17 amino acids. CDR3 protein: CASSPRDGGTGGNEQYF. The CDR3 DNA follows: TGTGCCAGCAGCCCTCGGGATGGGGGGACAGGGGGCAATGAGCAGTACTTC.

This rearrangement joins TRBV19 to TRBJ2-7, with 8 positions matching TRBD1. Trimming removed 5 bases from V and 4 bases from J; junction bases left unmatched: 7. Germline values: CDR1 LNHDA, CDR2 SQIVND (reference sequence). The CDR3 totals 14 residues. The CDR3 bases are TGTGCCAGTAGTTCCCCAGGGGGCATTTACGAGCAGTACTTC. As protein: CASSSPGGIYEQYF.

This clonotype was found many times. The rearrangement links TRBV10-3 to TRBJ2-1; TRBD2 aligns across 8 bases. The CDR3 is made up of 15 amino acids. V shed 8 bases, J shed 7 bases, and the junction held 13 bases outside the gene matches. CDR1 is ENHRY and CDR2 is SYGVKD in the germline V gene. The CDR3 loop is CAIRGLAGAGNEQFF. The CDR3, as DNA: TGTGCCATCCGTGGGCTAGCGGGCGCCGGGAATGAGCAGTTCTTC.

This clonotype was picked up a small number of times. The chain couples TRBV9 to TRBJ2-1; D uncertain. The CDR3 runs 15 residues. The V gene lost 3 bases and the J gene lost 0 bases, with 10 bases spanning the gap. From germline, CDR1 is SGDLS and CDR2 YYNGEE. The CDR3 bases are TGTGCCAGCAGCGCAGCTTCAATCTCCTACAATGAGCAGTTCTTC. Its translation is CASSAASISYNEQFF.

This clonotype has just one count. A much larger clone is a single base away; this may be a read error. The chain combines TRBV2 with TRBJ2-4, with TRBD2 as a possible D gene (5 bases). CDR1 is SNHLY and CDR2 is FYNNEI in the germline V gene. CDR3 length: 17 amino acids. The chain's CDR3 is CASSSGNYVLAKNIQCF. For the CDR3, the DNA is TGTGCCAGCAGTTCGGGGAATTACGTTCTAGCCAAAAACATTCAGTGCTTC.

This clonotype appeared many times. The rearrangement links TRBV3-1 to TRBJ2-7; 7 bases align to TRBD1. From germline, CDR1 is LGHDT and CDR2 YNNKEL (reference sequence). The CDR3 is 16 amino acids. V was pared by 0 bases and J by 3 bases, with 8 bases of the junction left unmatched. CDR3: CASSQEIRDRNYEQYF. The CDR3 nucleotides read TGTGCCAGCAGCCAAGAAATAAGGGACAGAAACTACGAGCAGTACTTC.

This clonotype has ten or more counts. The chain joins TRBV3-1 to TRBJ2-3; D not certain. The CDR3 covers 11 residues. Trimming stripped 6 bases from V and 6 bases from J, with 7 bases between. Germline V lookup: CDR1 LGHDT, CDR2 YNNKEL (reference sequence). The CDR3 spells CASRPPDTQYF. The CDR3 bases are TGTGCCAGCAGACCCCCGGATACGCAGTATTTT.

This clonotype was seen only a few times. The gene calls are TRBV29-1 and TRBJ2-3, with D possibly TRBD2 on 6 matching bases. Between the trimmed V and J ends, which lost 3 bases and 4 bases, there was a span of 8 bases. Germline CDR1 SQVTM, CDR2 ANQGSEA. The CDR3 has 12 residues. CDR3 in amino acids: CSVESSADTQYF. The CDR3 nucleotides are TGCAGCGTTGAGTCTAGCGCAGATACGCAGTATTTT.

This clonotype occurred a few times. J is TRBJ1-4 and V is TRBV28; D might be TRBD1 (6 bases). The CDR3 covers 14 residues. Germline V gives CDR1 MDHEN, CDR2 SYDVKM. The germline V and J ends were trimmed by 6 bases and 10 bases, with 18 bases remaining between them. The chain's CDR3 is CASSQGITGRKLFF. DNA of the CDR3: TGTGCCAGCAGCCAGGGGATAACAGGGAGAAAACTGTTTTTT.

The rearrangement links TRBV28 to TRBJ2-7, with 13 bases aligning to TRBD2. Unmatched junction bases numbered 11, after V lost 3 bases and J lost 0 bases. The V gene's germline CDR1 is MDHEN and CDR2 SYDVKM. There are 19 residues in the CDR3. The CDR3 here is CASSFMGGGLAGSSYEQYF. The DNA for the CDR3 is TGTGCCAGCAGTTTTATGGGCGGGGGACTAGCGGGAAGCTCCTACGAGCAGTACTTC.

This chain links TRBV6-1 with TRBJ1-5; D may be TRBD1 (5 bases). Deletions cut 9 bases from V and 8 bases from J, with 11 bases between. This CDR3 contains 11 residues. The germline CDR1 and CDR2 sequences are MNHNS and SASEGT. In DNA, the CDR3 is TGTGCCAGTGGGGGGAAAGAGCCCCAGCATTTT. It is translated as CASGGKEPQHF.

The chain joins TRBV19 to TRBJ2-2, with D perhaps matching TRBD1 or TRBD2 (5 bases each). Trimming shortened V by 7 bases and J by 1 base, and 19 bases separated the two germline ends. CDR3 size: 17 residues. Per germline, CDR1 LNHDA and CDR2 SQIVND (reference sequence). DNA of the CDR3: TGTGCCAGTACCAATAACCCGGGACGGGGGAACACCGGGGAGCTGTTTTTT. This encodes CASTNNPGRGNTGELFF.

In nucleotides, the CDR3 is TGTGCCAGCAACACAGACGGGTTCTCCTACGAGCAGTACTTC. It yields the protein CASNTDGFSYEQYF. The chain couples TRBV28 to TRBJ2-7; D unclear. Deletions cut 7 bases from V and 0 bases from J, with 13 bases between. Looked up from germline, CDR1 is MDHEN and CDR2 is SYDVKM. The CDR3 totals 14 residues. Full variable domain (outside the CDR3, taken from reference TRBV28 and TRBJ2-7): DVKVTQSSRYLVKRTGEKVFLECVQDMDHENMFWYRQDPGLGLRLIYFSYDVKMKEKGDIPEGYSVSREKKERFSLILESASTNQTSMYLCASNTDGFSYEQYFGPGTRLTVT.

The chain is built from TRBV20-1 and TRBJ2-7; D might be TRBD1 or TRBD2, each matching 5 bases. Germline CDR1 and CDR2: DFQATT and SNEGSKA (reference sequence). Between the trimmed V and J ends, which lost 0 bases and 7 bases, there was a span of 22 bases. This CDR3 has 16 amino acids. The CDR3 is CSARDRTGSAGLEQYF. In DNA, the CDR3 is TGCAGTGCTAGAGATCGAACAGGTAGCGCGGGTTTAGAGCAGTACTTC.

This clonotype occurred many times. This chain uses TRBV29-1 with TRBJ2-7, with unresolved D. V gave up 7 bases and J gave up 0 bases, with 13 bases separating them. The CDR3 spans 13 residues. Germline V gene sequence: CDR1 SQVTM, CDR2 ANQGSEA. The CDR3 DNA is TGCAGCGCCTCGGACCGAAGCTCCTACGAGCAGTACTTC. Protein: CSASDRSSYEQYF.

This clonotype was observed at least ten times. The chain combines TRBV18 with TRBJ1-1; 11 bases align to TRBD1. The CDR3 spans 14 residues. Unmatched junction bases numbered 4, after V lost 3 bases and J lost 7 bases. The germline gives CDR1 KGHSH, CDR2 LQKENI. CDR3 sequence (DNA): TGTGCCAGCTCACCCGGACAGGGGGCGTTTGAAGCTTTCTTT. Translating it yields CASSPGQGAFEAFF.

The gene calls are TRBV29-1 and TRBJ1-4, with a possible D match to TRBD1 (5 bases). Per the germline V gene, CDR1 is SQVTM and CDR2 is ANQGSEA. V was pared by 4 bases and J by 11 bases, with 14 bases between. The CDR3 runs 12 residues. The CDR3 DNA sequence: TGCAGCGTTGTGTCAGGGAGTGAGAAACTGTTTTTT. The encoded protein is CSVVSGSEKLFF.

This clonotype has at least ten counts. The rearrangement links TRBV11-2 to TRBJ2-5, with TRBD2 identical over 7 bases. With V trimmed by 7 bases and J by 2 bases, 13 bases remained unmatched. This CDR3 has 16 residues. Germline assignment: CDR1 SGHAT and CDR2 FQNNGV. The CDR3 here is CASTPLQREGQETQYF. CDR3 DNA sequence: TGTGCCAGCACCCCCCTCCAGCGGGAAGGACAAGAGACCCAGTACTTC.

This clonotype appeared many times. The genes are TRBV2 and TRBJ2-5; TRBD2 agrees at 8 bases. V gave up 0 bases and J gave up 7 bases; unmatched junction bases: 10. CDR1 is SNHLY and CDR2 is FYNNEI in the germline V gene. The CDR3 has 16 amino acids. The CDR3 DNA is TGTGCCAGCAGTGAAGCACGGCTAGCGGGCCTCACGACCCAGTACTTC. Amino acids: CASSEARLAGLTTQYF.

This clonotype was observed at least ten times. V and J are TRBV6-1 and TRBJ2-1, with D possibly matching TRBD2 (6 bases). The CDR3 is 14 amino acids. In germline, CDR1 is MNHNS, CDR2 SASEGT. Between the trimmed V and J ends, which lost 8 bases and 4 bases, there was a span of 15 bases. For the CDR3, the DNA is TGTGCCAGCTTTTGGGCTAGCGTTTACAATGAGCAGTTCTTC. Amino acid sequence: CASFWASVYNEQFF.

This clonotype occurred many times. The rearrangement joins TRBV10-3 to TRBJ2-3; D is possibly TRBD2 (5 bases). Germline V CDR1 and CDR2: ENHRY, SYGVKD. The CDR3 has 17 residues. V was pared by 5 bases and J by 1 base, with 19 bases between. This chain's CDR3 is CAISRDPSFGGTDTQYF. The CDR3 nucleotides are TGTGCCATCAGTCGCGATCCTAGCTTCGGGGGCACAGATACGCAGTATTTT.

This clonotype was seen at least ten times. The chain combines TRBV20-1 with TRBJ2-2, with a possible D match to TRBD2 (6 bases). Germline assignment: CDR1 DFQATT and CDR2 SNEGSKA (reference sequence). V was pared by 2 bases and J by 1 base, with 11 bases between. The CDR3 has 15 amino acids. This chain's CDR3 is CSARQGRKNTGELFF. The CDR3 DNA reads TGCAGTGCTAGACAAGGGAGGAAGAACACCGGGGAGCTGTTTTTT.

This clonotype was counted ten times or more. The CDR3 DNA sequence: TGTGCCATCAGTGGACTAGCGGGAGAAGAGACCCAGTACTTC. Translating it yields CAISGLAGEETQYF. The chain employs TRBV10-3 and TRBJ2-5; TRBD2 agrees at 12 bases. This CDR3 has 14 amino acids. J gave up 3 bases and V 4 bases, and 0 bases lay outside the gene matches. Germline V gene sequence: CDR1 ENHRY, CDR2 SYGVKD.

Worth noting for this clonotype: At one boundary the junction diverges from the germline segment, which might be a read error. The chain recombines TRBV7-7 with TRBJ2-1, with unresolved D. The CDR3 runs to 13 residues. CDR1 is SSHAT and CDR2 is FNYEAQ in the germline V gene (reference sequence). The CDR3 sequence is CASSFKVFNEQFF. The CDR3, as DNA: TGTGCTAGCAGCTTCAAGGTTTTCAATGAGCAGTTCTTC.

CDR3 amino acids: CASSPPGVRGQETQYF. CDR3 coding DNA: TGTGCCAGCTCACCACCGGGGGTCAGGGGGCAAGAGACCCAGTACTTC. The rearrangement links TRBV18 to TRBJ2-5; 7 nucleotides agree with TRBD1. The V gene end was trimmed by 0 bases and the J gene end by 2 bases; junction bases not matched to a gene: 6. From germline, CDR1 is KGHSH and CDR2 LQKENI. The CDR3 loop spans 16 amino acids. Supplemented by reference TRBV18 and TRBJ2-5, the full variable domain reads NAGVMQNPRHLVRRRGQEARLRCSPMKGHSHVYWYRQLPEEGLKFMVYLQKENIIDESGMPKERFSAEFPKEGPSILRIQQVVRGDSAAYFCASSPPGVRGQETQYFGPGTRLLVL.

Many counts were recorded for this clonotype. The chain is built from TRBV2 and TRBJ2-4; 12 bases match TRBD1. The CDR3 spans 20 residues. With V trimmed by 7 bases and J by 5 bases, 21 bases remained unmatched. Germline CDR1 reads SNHLY; CDR2 reads FYNNEI. Here the CDR3 DNA reads TGTGCCAGCACGCTCCGATCCGGGACAGGGGGCCGTCTTATGGAAAACATTCAGTACTTC. It encodes CASTLRSGTGGRLMENIQYF.

The sample holds many counts of this clonotype. The chain uses TRBV6-6 and TRBJ1-6; D gene uncertain. The CDR3 totals 16 residues. Trimming stripped 0 bases from V and 8 bases from J, with 14 bases between. Germline lookup yields CDR1 MNHNY and CDR2 SVGAGI (reference sequence). In DNA, the CDR3 is TGTGCCAGCAGTTACTCGTTGGAGGGAGTTTATTCACCCCTCCACTTT. It is translated as CASSYSLEGVYSPLHF.

This clonotype has at least ten counts. The rearrangement joins TRBV20-1 to TRBJ2-5, with 9 bases fitting TRBD2. From germline, CDR1 is DFQATT and CDR2 SNEGSKA (reference sequence). J was trimmed by 4 bases and V by 7 bases; bases with no gene match: 7. The length of the CDR3 is 13 residues. The chain's CDR3 is CSVTLAGRETQYF. Here the CDR3 DNA reads TGCAGTGTTACCCTAGCGGGGAGAGAGACCCAGTACTTC.

This chain uses TRBV15 with TRBJ1-2; D unclear. Per the germline V gene, CDR1 is LNHNV and CDR2 is YYDKDF (reference sequence). This CDR3 contains 15 residues. Trimming removed 1 base from V and 4 bases from J, with 13 bases in between. CDR3 sequence (DNA): TGTGCCACCAGCAGAGTTTCAGGAGAAGTCTATGGCTACACCTTC. This codes for CATSRVSGEVYGYTF.